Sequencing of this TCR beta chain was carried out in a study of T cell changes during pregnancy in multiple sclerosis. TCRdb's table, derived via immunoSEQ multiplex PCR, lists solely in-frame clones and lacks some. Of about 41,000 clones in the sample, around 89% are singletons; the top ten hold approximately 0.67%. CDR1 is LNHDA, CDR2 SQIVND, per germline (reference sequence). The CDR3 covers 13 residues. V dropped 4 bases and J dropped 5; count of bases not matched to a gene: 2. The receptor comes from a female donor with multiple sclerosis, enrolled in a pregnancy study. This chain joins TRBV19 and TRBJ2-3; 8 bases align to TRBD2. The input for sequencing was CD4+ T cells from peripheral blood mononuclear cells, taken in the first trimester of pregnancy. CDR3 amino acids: CASSRLAGDTQYF. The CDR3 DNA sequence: TGTGCCAGTAGTAGGCTAGCGGGAGATACGCAGTATTTT.